Below are 18 T cell receptor beta chains sequenced from a single sample in a study of beta chain features in type 1 diabetes. Study results and limitations: For Type 1 diabetes patients, all four CD4+ subsets carried TCRB CDR3s that were moderately but significantly shorter.

Their recognized antigens are unknown. The sequenced template was cDNA made from the entire isolated RNA. Here immunoSEQ multiplex PCR was the method, and the copy in TCRdb shows in-frame clones only, minus some. The table shows about 160,000 clones, with 10% occurring only once. The sequenced material came from central memory CD4+ T cells from blood. These receptors came from a man younger than 40 with type 1 diabetes.

This sequence joins TRBV6-6 and TRBJ2-3; D unclear. Germline V CDR1 and CDR2: MNHNY, SVGAGI (reference sequence). The CDR3 spans 13 residues. Between the trimmed V and J ends, which lost 2 bases and 1 base, there was a span of 4 bases. The CDR3 DNA reads as TGTGCCAGCAGTTACCTAGGCACAGATACGCAGTATTTT. Encoded protein: CASSYLGTDTQYF.

The chain carries TRBV13 and TRBJ2-5, with 7 bases lining up with TRBD1. Germline CDR1 and CDR2: PRHDT and FYEKMQ (reference sequence). V was clipped by 5 bases and J by 5 bases; unmatched bases: 8. The CDR3 contains 14 residues. CDR3 nucleotide sequence: TGTGCCAGCAGCCTGGGACAGTCAAGGGAGACCCAGTACTTC. Its translation: CASSLGQSRETQYF.

The gene calls are TRBV19 and TRBJ2-6, with D possibly being TRBD1 (6 bases). Trimming removed 6 bases at V and 2 bases at J, with 14 bases between. The CDR3 is made up of 16 amino acids. Germline values: CDR1 LNHDA, CDR2 SQIVND (reference sequence). The CDR3 is CASSPGAGTGANVLTF. The CDR3 nucleotides read TGTGCCAGTAGCCCAGGGGCCGGAACTGGGGCCAACGTCCTGACTTTC.

The rearrangement links TRBV4-1 to TRBJ1-2; 12 nucleotides line up with TRBD1. The germline gives CDR1 MGHRA, CDR2 YSYEKL. There are 15 residues in the CDR3. Trimming took 0 bases from V and 7 from J; bases not matched to a gene: 3. CDR3 residues: CASSQEGQGAGGYTF. The CDR3 DNA is TGCGCCAGCAGCCAAGAGGGACAGGGGGCTGGTGGCTACACCTTC.

This clone has more than one count but fewer than ten. The gene calls are TRBV5-1 and TRBJ2-1; 12 nucleotides align to TRBD2. The CDR3 length is 16 residues. CDR1 and CDR2 from the germline V gene are SGHRS and YFSETQ. Trimming at V came to 4 bases and at J to 8 bases, leaving 10 bases not matched to a gene. The CDR3 DNA follows: TGCGCCAGCAGCCCCGGACTAGCGGGACCCCTCGATGAGCAGTTCTTC. Translation: CASSPGLAGPLDEQFF.

This clone was counted between two and nine times. The J gene is TRBJ2-7, the V gene TRBV5-1, with a tentative D call TRBD2 (6 bases). Trimming pared 4 bases from V and 3 bases from J, leaving 14 bases between. The germline V gene has CDR1 SGHRS and CDR2 YFSETQ. The CDR3 spans 14 residues. The CDR3 region has the DNA TGCGCCAGCAGCACCCGGGACTCAGACTACGAGCAGTACTTC. As protein: CASSTRDSDYEQYF.

This clone was seen a handful of times. This chain links TRBV7-2 with TRBJ2-7; maybe TRBD1 (5 bases). V was pared by 7 bases and J by 7 bases, with 17 bases between. There are 13 residues in the CDR3. Germline lookup yields CDR1 SGHTA and CDR2 FQGNSA. As DNA, the CDR3 is TGTGCCAGCAACCAGGGCCTGGTTGGAGAGCAGTACTTC. Translated: CASNQGLVGEQYF.

V usage is TRBV29-1 and J usage is TRBJ2-1; TRBD2 matches 12 bases. CDR1 SQVTM and CDR2 ANQGSEA come from the germline V gene. After removal of 2 bases from V and 5 bases from J, the junction contained 4 bases not matched to a gene. The CDR3 length is 15 residues. CDR3 coding DNA: TGCAGCGTTGAAAGGACTAGCGGGGCGAACAATGAGCAGTTCTTC. Translating it yields CSVERTSGANNEQFF.

This chain joins TRBV19 and TRBJ2-2; D perhaps matches TRBD1 (6 bases). The CDR3 totals 16 residues. CDR1 and CDR2 from the germline V gene are LNHDA and SQIVND (reference sequence). Trimming took 1 base from V and 4 from J, leaving 13 bases between them. CDR3: CASSIATGRPTGELFF. DNA for the CDR3: TGTGCCAGTAGTATAGCCACAGGGAGACCCACCGGGGAGCTGTTTTTT.

With respect to this clone: This sample includes further DNA sequences coding for the same CDR3. The chain is built from TRBV2 and TRBJ2-7; 11 bases align to TRBD2. V lost 6 bases to trimming and J lost 3 bases; unmatched junction nucleotides: 4. CDR1 and CDR2 from the germline V gene are SNHLY and FYNNEI. The CDR3 has 14 residues. Here the CDR3 DNA reads TGTGCCAGCAGGGGGACTAGCGGAGGCTACGAGCAGTACTTC. Its translation: CASRGTSGGYEQYF.

V and J are TRBV2 and TRBJ1-1, with D maybe TRBD1 (6 bases). V shed 11 bases and J shed 6 bases, with 22 bases lying between them. The length of the CDR3 is 14 residues. The germline CDR1 and CDR2 sequences are SNHLY and FYNNEI. CDR3 residues: CAGGGKTGEAEAFF. DNA of the CDR3: TGTGCCGGGGGGGGGAAGACAGGAGAGGCTGAAGCTTTCTTT. Full variable domain (rest looked up from reference TRBV2 and TRBJ1-1): EPEVTQTPSHQVTQMGQEVILRCVPISNHLYFYWYRQILGQKVEFLVSFYNNEISEKSEIFDDQFSVERPDGSNFTLKIRSTKLEDSAMYFCAGGGKTGEAEAFFGQGTRLTVV.

The rearrangement uses TRBV5-1 and TRBJ2-1, with a weak D call TRBD2 (6 bases). Per germline, CDR1 SGHRS and CDR2 YFSETQ. Between the trimmed V and J ends, which lost 0 bases and 2 bases, there was a span of 9 bases. The CDR3 runs 15 residues. Here the CDR3 reads CASSLVSGPYNEQFF. CDR3 nucleotide sequence: TGCGCCAGCAGCTTGGTTAGCGGCCCCTACAATGAGCAGTTCTTC.

The chain uses TRBV14 and TRBJ2-7; no firm D call. Germline V CDR1 and CDR2: SGHDN, FVKESK. The V and J ends lost 7 bases and 1 base respectively, with 14 bases between them. The CDR3 extends over 14 amino acids. The CDR3 DNA reads TGTGCCAGCATGAAGCACCAAAATTCCTACGAGCAGTACTTC. Translated, it gives CASMKHQNSYEQYF.

This clone was found a few times. The chain carries TRBV5-1 and TRBJ2-1, with D possibly being TRBD1 (5 bases). The V and J ends lost 4 bases and 4 bases respectively, with 12 bases between them. CDR3 length: 14 amino acids. CDR1 SGHRS and CDR2 YFSETQ come from the germline V gene. The CDR3 DNA reads as TGCGCCAGCAGCGCGGAACAGGAATACAATGAGCAGTTCTTC. Translated, it gives CASSAEQEYNEQFF.

This clone came up a few times. The chain employs TRBV7-9 and TRBJ2-3; 12 nucleotides align to TRBD2. Germline V CDR1 and CDR2: SEHNR, FQNEAQ (reference sequence). With 2 bases clipped from V and 0 bases from J, the junction kept 6 bases outside the gene matches. This CDR3 is built from 18 residues. In DNA, the CDR3 is TGTGCCAGCAGCTTATTCAGGACTAGCGGGACTAGCACAGATACGCAGTATTTT. This translates into CASSLFRTSGTSTDTQYF.

V usage is TRBV11-2 and J usage is TRBJ2-1, with TRBD2 identical over 13 bases. V shed 1 base, J shed 8 bases, and the junction held 8 bases outside the gene matches. This CDR3 has 17 residues. Germline V gene data show CDR1 as SGHAT and CDR2 as FQNNGV. The DNA of the CDR3 is TGTGCCAGCAGCTTAGTTCAGTTCGGACTAGCGGGAGATGAGCAGTTCTTC. Encoded protein: CASSLVQFGLAGDEQFF.

CDR3 DNA sequence: TGTGCCAGCAGTTCTCTATCCACTGCATCCTCTGGAAACACCATATATTTT. This gives the protein CASSSLSTASSGNTIYF. This chain uses TRBV28 with TRBJ1-3; D gene unclear. V lost 4 bases to trimming and J lost 0 bases, with 16 bases between them. CDR3 length: 17 amino acids. CDR1 and CDR2 from the germline V gene are MDHEN and SYDVKM. Together with reference TRBV28 and TRBJ1-3, the CDR3 gives the full variable domain: DVKVTQSSRYLVKRTGEKVFLECVQDMDHENMFWYRQDPGLGLRLIYFSYDVKMKEKGDIPEGYSVSREKKERFSLILESASTNQTSMYLCASSSLSTASSGNTIYFGEGSWLTVV.

J is TRBJ2-5 and V is TRBV28; tentative D call: TRBD2 (5 bases). V lost 4 bases to trimming and J lost 3 bases, with 9 bases between them. The CDR3 spans 13 residues. Looked up from germline, CDR1 is MDHEN and CDR2 is SYDVKM. The CDR3 region has the DNA TGTGCCAGCAGTTCGGACTCGGAAGAGACCCAGTACTTC. This gives the protein CASSSDSEETQYF.